This T cell receptor beta chain came from a study of T cells in Graves' hyperthyroidism and ophthalmopathy (dated 2019 in TCRdb). For the wider study: Peripheral blood was sampled at the time of initial diagnosis, prior to any treatment. To identify TCR V-J signatures that set the groups apart, the researchers used a discovery cohort of 95 to 100 patients, made up of around 40 with Graves' ophthalmopathy and some 58 with stable Graves' hyperthyroidism. Prospective prediction of ophthalmopathy was tested in an independent validation cohort of 18 hyperthyroidism patients and 15 to 17 patients who later progressed to ophthalmopathy. For training and testing, the 80 to 100 patients in the discovery cohort were randomly divided in a 7:3 ratio. The study also compared thyroid tissue and blood T-cell repertoires from a handful of Graves' hyperthyroidism patients. Once sampling was done, hyperthyroidism patients were given methimazole at a starting dose of 30 mg daily, whereas ophthalmopathy patients were given high-dose intravenous methylprednisolone. According to the paper, TCR Vbeta CDR3 sequencing was carried out on over 130 peripheral blood samples, which came from more than 40 ophthalmopathy, under 85 hyperthyroidism and 17 progressor patients.

The study at large found these results: In cross-validation, a model built on a 13 V-J signature told ophthalmopathy apart from stable hyperthyroidism with over 85% sensitivity and 81% to 82% specificity, and in testing the same model reached 80%/75%. During validation, the model predicted progression to ophthalmopathy a median of approximately 6.5 months ahead of onset, with around 70% sensitivity and almost 75% specificity. Sample size was not statistically predetermined, and blinding of investigators to group allocation was not performed. Most expanded thyroid clonotypes (frequency above 0.001) were also detected in blood, a finding suggesting that blood repertoires may reflect thyroid immune responses.

The TCR beta CDR3 regions were amplified from the RNA transcripts. For the first round of RT-PCR on the TCR CDR3, the HTBI primer set was used together with the Qiagen OneStep RT-PCR kit. The libraries were constructed in a second round of multiplex PCR and then size-selected and purified. Paired-end sequencing of the libraries was performed with 100 bp reads on an Illumina HiSeq2000. As for how the authors treated the data: Raw data were processed with SOAPnuke, discarding reads with adapters, uncalled bases, mean Phred below 15, or no exact constant-primer or identifier match. High-quality paired reads were merged using COPE v1.2.5, and each unique nucleotide sequence was defined as a clonotype. MiTCR v1.1 was used to align the clonotypes against IMGT TRBV, TRBD and TRBJ reference segments. The analysis was restricted to V-J combinations with a frequency above 0.0001, which together covered over 99% of the repertoires. A TCS score was defined as the ratio of F50 (clonal expansion) to E x V (chaos), with BLOSUM62-based TCRdist applied between CDR3 peptides within each V-J. Welch's t-statistics and random forest reduced 514 V-J features to some 14, which were used in a naive Bayes classifier (R e1071). The public reads were quality trimmed at Q25 with fastp and then assembled into clones with MiXCR by TCRdb, keeping productive beta chains. When rows share a CDR3 protein, they turn into one entry using the most common DNA and genes. These V and J calls originate from TCRdb's pipeline instead of the authors' own analysis. The sample profile shows around 600,000 distinct CDR3 sequences; 13% to 15% of them were found once. The ten most abundant clones make up less than 9% of the sample.

In the case of this clonotype: There is no known antigen for this receptor. Base qualities are not provided; no much larger clone lies one nucleotide away.

In the ophthalmopathy patients, disease was moderately to severely active, with a Clinical Activity Score of 3 or more, a NOSPECS grade of 4 or more, and a duration of less than 3 months. Patients with uncontrolled infections, other autoimmune diseases, pregnancy or lactation were excluded. Diagnoses were based on clinical symptoms, serum thyroxine and TRAb, thyroid ultrasound and orbital computed tomography. PBMCs were isolated from more than 9 ml of fresh peripheral blood by Ficoll-Paque density gradient centrifugation. Total RNA was extracted using Trizol reagent, and RNA quality was assessed on an Agilent 2100 Bioanalyzer. The germline V gene encodes CDR1 MDHEN and CDR2 SYDVKM. There are 15 amino acids in the CDR3, from cysteine to phenylalanine inclusive. Of all the DNA, just the CDR3 is kept, 45 bases in frame from base 1. Trimming leaves V shorter by 5 bases and J shorter by 11 bases, with the junction holding 10 bases beyond the gene matches.

This receptor chain uses TRBV28 and TRBJ2-1, and TRBD2 aligns with 12 junction nucleotides. The clonotype was recovered from a woman younger than 35 with Graves' ophthalmopathy. The sample consisted of blood. The DNA reads as follows: TGTGCCAGCAGTCTACCTGGGACTAGCGGGCAAAAGCAGTTCTTC. Translation gives CASSLPGTSGQKQFF.